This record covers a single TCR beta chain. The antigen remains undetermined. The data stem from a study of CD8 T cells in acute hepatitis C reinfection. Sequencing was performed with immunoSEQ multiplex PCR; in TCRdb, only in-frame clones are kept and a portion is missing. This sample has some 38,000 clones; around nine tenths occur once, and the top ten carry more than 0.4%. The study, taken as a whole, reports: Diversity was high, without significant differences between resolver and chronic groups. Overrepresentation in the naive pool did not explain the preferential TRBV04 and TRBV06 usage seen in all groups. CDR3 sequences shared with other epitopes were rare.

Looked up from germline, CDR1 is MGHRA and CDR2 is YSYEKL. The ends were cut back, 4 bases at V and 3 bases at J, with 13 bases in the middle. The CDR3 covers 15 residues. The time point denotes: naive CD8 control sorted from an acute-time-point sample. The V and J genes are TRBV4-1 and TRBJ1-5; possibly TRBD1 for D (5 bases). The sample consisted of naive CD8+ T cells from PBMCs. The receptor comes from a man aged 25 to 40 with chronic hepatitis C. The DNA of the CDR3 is TGCGCCAGCAGCCCGCTGGCGGGGGACAATCAGCCCCAGCATTTT. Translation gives CASSPLAGDNQPQHF.